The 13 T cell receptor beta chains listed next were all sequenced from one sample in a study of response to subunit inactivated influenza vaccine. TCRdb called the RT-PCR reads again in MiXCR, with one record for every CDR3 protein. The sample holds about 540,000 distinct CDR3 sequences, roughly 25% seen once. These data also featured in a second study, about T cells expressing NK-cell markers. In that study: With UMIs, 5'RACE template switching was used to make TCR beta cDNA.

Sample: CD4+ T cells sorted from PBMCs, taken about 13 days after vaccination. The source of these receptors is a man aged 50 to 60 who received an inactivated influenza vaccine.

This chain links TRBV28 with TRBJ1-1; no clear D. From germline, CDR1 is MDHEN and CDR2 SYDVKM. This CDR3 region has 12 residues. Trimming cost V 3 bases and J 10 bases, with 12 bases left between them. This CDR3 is CASSFGKARAFF. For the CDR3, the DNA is TGTGCCAGCAGTTTTGGGAAGGCTCGAGCTTTCTTT.

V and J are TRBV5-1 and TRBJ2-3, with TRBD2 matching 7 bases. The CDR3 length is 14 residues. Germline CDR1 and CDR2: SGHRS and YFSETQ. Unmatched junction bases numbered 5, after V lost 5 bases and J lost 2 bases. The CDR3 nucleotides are TGCGCCAGCAGGACGGGGGGACCCACAGATACGCAGTATTTT. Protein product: CASRTGGPTDTQYF.

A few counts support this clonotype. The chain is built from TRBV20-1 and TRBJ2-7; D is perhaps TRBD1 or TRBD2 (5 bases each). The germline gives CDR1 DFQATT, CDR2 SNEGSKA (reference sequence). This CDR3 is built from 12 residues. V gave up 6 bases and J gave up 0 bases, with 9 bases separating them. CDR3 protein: CSAEGPSYEQYF. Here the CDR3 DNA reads TGCAGTGCCGAGGGGCCCTCCTACGAGCAGTACTTC.

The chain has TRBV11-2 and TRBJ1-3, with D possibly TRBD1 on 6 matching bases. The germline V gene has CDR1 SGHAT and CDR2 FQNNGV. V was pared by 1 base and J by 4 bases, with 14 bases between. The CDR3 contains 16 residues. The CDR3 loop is CASSLGGTGRGNTIYF. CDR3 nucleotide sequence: TGTGCCAGCAGCTTAGGCGGAACAGGGCGCGGAAACACCATATATTTT. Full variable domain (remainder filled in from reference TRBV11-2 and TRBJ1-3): EAGVAQSPRYKIIEKRQSVAFWCNPISGHATLYWYQQILGQGPKLLIQFQNNGVVDDSQLPKDRFSAERLKGVDSTLKIQPAKLEDSAVYLCASSLGGTGRGNTIYFGEGSWLTVV.

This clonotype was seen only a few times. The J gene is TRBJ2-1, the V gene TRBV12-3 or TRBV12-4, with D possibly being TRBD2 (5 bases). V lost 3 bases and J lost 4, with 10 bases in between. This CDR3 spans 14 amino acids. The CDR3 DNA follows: TGTGCCAGCAGTTTCAAGCGGAGGTACAATGAGCAGTTCTTC. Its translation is CASSFKRRYNEQFF.

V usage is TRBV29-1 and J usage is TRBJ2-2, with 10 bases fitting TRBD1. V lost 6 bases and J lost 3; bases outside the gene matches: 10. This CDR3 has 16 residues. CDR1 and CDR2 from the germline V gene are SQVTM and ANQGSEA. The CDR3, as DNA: TGCAGCGTGACAGGGGGCTCGATTGTGGACACCGGGGAGCTGTTTTTT. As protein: CSVTGGSIVDTGELFF.

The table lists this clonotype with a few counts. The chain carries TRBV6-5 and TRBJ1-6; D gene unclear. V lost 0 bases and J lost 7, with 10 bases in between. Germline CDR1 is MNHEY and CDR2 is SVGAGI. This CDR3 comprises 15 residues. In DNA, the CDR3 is TGTGCCAGCAGTTACTCGAGGCGGGGAAATTCACCCCTCCACTTT. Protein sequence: CASSYSRRGNSPLHF.

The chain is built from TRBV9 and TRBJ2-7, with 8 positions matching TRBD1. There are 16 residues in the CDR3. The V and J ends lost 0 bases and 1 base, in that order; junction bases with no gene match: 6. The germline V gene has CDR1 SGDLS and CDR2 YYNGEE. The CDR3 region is CASSVAGDRFSYEQYF. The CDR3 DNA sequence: TGTGCCAGCAGCGTAGCTGGGGACAGGTTTTCCTACGAGCAGTACTTC. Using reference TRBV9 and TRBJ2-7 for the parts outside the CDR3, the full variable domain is DSGVTQTPKHLITATGQRVTLRCSPRSGDLSVYWYQQSLDQGLQFLIQYYNGEERAKGNILERFSAQQFPDLHSELNLSSLELGDSALYFCASSVAGDRFSYEQYFGPGTRLTVT.

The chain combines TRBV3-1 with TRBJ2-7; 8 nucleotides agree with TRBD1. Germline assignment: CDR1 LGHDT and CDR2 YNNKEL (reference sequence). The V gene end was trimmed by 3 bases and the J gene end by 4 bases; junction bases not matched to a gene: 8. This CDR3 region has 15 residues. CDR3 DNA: TGTGCCAGCAGCCAGGCCGACAGGGGACCTTACGAGCAGTACTTC. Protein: CASSQADRGPYEQYF.

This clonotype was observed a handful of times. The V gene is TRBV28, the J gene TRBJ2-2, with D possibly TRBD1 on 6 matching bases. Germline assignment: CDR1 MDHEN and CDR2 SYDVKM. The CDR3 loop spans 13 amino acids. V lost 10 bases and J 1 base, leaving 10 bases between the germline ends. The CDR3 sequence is CATKTGNTGELFF. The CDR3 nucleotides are TGTGCCACCAAGACAGGGAACACCGGGGAGCTGTTTTTT.

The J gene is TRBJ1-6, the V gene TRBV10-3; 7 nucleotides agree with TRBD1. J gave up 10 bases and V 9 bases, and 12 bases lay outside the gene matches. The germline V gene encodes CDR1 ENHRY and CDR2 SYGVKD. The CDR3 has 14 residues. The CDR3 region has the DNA TGTGCCATGGCCCGAGACAGGGTTTCATCACCCCTCCACTTT. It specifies CAMARDRVSSPLHF.

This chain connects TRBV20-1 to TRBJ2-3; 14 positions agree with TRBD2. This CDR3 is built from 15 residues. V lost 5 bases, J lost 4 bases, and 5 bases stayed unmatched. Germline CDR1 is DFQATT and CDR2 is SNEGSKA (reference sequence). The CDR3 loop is CSAGGTSGRPDTQYF. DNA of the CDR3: TGCAGTGCTGGGGGGACTAGCGGGAGACCAGATACGCAGTATTTT.

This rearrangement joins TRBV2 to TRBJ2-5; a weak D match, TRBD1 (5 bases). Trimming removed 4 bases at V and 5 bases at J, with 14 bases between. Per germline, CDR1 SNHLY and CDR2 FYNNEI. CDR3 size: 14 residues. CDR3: CASSAVGVGETQYF. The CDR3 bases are TGTGCCAGCAGTGCTGTAGGGGTCGGGGAGACCCAGTACTTC.